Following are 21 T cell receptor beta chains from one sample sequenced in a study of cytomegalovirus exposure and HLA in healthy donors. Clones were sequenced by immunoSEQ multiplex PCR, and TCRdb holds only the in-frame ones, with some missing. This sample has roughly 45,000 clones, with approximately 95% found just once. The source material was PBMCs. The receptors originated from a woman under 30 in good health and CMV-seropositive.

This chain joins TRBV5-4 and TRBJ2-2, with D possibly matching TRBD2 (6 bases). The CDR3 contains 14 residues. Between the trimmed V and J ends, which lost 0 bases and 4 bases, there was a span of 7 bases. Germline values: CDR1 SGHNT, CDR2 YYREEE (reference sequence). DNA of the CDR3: TGTGCCAGCAGCTTGGTCGGGGGCACCGGGGAGCTGTTTTTT. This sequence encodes CASSLVGGTGELFF.

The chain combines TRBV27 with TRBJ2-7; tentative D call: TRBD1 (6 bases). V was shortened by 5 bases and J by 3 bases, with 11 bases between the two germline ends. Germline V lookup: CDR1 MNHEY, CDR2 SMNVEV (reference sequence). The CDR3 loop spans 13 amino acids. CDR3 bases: TGTGCCAGCAGTCCGGGACATTACTACGAGCAGTACTTC. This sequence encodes CASSPGHYYEQYF.

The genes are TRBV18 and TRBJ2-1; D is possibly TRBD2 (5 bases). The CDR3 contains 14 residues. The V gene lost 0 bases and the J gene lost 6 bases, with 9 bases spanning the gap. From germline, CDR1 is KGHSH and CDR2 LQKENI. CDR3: CASSPPGGPNEQFF. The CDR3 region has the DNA TGTGCCAGCTCACCACCCGGAGGCCCCAATGAGCAGTTCTTC.

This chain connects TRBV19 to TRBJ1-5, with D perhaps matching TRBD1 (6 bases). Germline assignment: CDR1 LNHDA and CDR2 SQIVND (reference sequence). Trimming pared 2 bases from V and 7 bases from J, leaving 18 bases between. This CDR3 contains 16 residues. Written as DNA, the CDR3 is TGTGCCAGTAGTATAAGGCCAGGGGTACGGTGGCAGCCCCAGCATTTT. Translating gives CASSIRPGVRWQPQHF.

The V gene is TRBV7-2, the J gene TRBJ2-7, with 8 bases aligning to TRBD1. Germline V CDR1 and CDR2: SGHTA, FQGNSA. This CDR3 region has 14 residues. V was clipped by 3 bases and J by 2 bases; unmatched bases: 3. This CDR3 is CASSLNRGTYEQYF. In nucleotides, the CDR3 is TGTGCCAGCAGCTTGAACAGGGGGACCTACGAGCAGTACTTC.

CDR3 DNA sequence: TGTGCCATCACCCAGAATAGCGGGAGGTCGGATACGCAGTATTTT. Encoded protein: CAITQNSGRSDTQYF. The V gene is TRBV10-3, the J gene TRBJ2-3; TRBD2 matches 10 bases. The ends lost 7 bases at V and 6 bases at J; junction bases unmatched: 10. The CDR3 has 15 residues. Germline lookup yields CDR1 ENHRY and CDR2 SYGVKD.

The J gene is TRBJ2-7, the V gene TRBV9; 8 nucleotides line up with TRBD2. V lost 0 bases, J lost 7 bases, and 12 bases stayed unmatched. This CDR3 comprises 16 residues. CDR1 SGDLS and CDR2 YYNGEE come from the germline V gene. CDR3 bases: TGTGCCAGCAGCGTAGGAGCGGGAGAGCTGGACGGGGAGCAGTACTTC. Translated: CASSVGAGELDGEQYF.

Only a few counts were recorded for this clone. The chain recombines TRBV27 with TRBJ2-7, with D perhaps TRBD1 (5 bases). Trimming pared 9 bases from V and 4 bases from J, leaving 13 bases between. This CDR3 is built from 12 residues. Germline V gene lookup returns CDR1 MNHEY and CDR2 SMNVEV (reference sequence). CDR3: CARILQVYEQYF. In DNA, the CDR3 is TGTGCCAGGATATTACAGGTGTACGAGCAGTACTTC.

The CDR3 DNA sequence: TGTGCCAGCAGCTCCCTTGACAGCTACATGGACAATGAGCAGTTCTTC. Its translation: CASSSLDSYMDNEQFF. The genes are TRBV11-2 and TRBJ2-1, with D possibly being TRBD1 (5 bases). This CDR3 region has 16 residues. The germline V gene has CDR1 SGHAT and CDR2 FQNNGV. V was pared by 4 bases and J by 5 bases, with 18 bases between. Supplemented by reference TRBV11-2 and TRBJ2-1, the full variable domain reads EAGVAQSPRYKIIEKRQSVAFWCNPISGHATLYWYQQILGQGPKLLIQFQNNGVVDDSQLPKDRFSAERLKGVDSTLKIQPAKLEDSAVYLCASSSLDSYMDNEQFFGPGTRLTVL.

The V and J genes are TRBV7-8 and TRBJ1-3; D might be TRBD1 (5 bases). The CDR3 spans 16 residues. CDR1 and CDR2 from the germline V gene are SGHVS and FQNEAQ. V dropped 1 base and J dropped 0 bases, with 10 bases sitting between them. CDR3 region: CASSLVRRGSGNTIYF. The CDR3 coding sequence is TGTGCCAGCAGCTTAGTCAGAAGGGGCTCTGGAAACACCATATATTTT.

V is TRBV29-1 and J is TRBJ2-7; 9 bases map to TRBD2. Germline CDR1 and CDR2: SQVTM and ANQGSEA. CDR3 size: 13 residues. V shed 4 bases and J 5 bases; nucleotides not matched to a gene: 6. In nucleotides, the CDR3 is TGCAGCGTTGGTGCGGGAGGGCCCAACGAGCAGTACTTC. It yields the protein CSVGAGGPNEQYF.

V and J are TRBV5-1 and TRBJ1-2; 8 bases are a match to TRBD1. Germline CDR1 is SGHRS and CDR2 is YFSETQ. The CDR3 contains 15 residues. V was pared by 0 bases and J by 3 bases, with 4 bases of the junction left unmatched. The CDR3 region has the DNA TGCGCCAGCAGCTTGGTGCTGACAGGGGACTATGGCTACACCTTC. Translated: CASSLVLTGDYGYTF.

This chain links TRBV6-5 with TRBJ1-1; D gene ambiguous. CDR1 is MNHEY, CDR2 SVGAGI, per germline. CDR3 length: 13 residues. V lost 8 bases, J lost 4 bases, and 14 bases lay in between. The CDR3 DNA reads TGTGCCAGCTCATGGGTGCCGGGCACTGAAGCTTTCTTT. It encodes CASSWVPGTEAFF.

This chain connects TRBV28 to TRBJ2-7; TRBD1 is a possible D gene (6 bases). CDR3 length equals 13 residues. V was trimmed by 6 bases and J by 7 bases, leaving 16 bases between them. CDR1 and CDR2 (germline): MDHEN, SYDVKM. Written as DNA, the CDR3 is TGTGCCAGCAGGTGGAGGCCAGGACAGGAGCAGTACTTC. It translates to CASRWRPGQEQYF.

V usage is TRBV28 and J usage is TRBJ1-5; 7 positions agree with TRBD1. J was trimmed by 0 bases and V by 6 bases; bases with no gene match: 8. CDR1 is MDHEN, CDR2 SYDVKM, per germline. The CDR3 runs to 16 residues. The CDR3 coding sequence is TGTGCCAGCAGATACAGGGGCACTCTTAGCAATCAGCCCCAGCATTTT. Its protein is CASRYRGTLSNQPQHF.

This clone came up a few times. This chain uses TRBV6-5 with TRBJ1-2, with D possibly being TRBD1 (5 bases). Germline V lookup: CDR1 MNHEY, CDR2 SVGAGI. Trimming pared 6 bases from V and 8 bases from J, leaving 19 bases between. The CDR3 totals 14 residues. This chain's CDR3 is CASSPNTRQPGYTF. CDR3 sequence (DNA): TGTGCCAGCAGCCCTAATACCAGACAGCCCGGCTACACCTTC.

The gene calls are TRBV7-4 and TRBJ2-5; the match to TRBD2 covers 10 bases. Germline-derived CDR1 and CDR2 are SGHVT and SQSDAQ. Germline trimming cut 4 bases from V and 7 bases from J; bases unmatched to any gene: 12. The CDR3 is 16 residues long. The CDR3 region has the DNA TGTGCCAGCAGCTCGGGGGGACCGGGACTAGCGCCGACCCAGTACTTC. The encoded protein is CASSSGGPGLAPTQYF.

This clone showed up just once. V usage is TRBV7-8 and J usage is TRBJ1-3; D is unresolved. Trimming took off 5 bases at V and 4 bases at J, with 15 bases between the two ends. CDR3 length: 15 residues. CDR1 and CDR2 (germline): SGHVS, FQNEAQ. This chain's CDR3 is CASSPRSAQGNTIYF. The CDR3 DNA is TGTGCCAGCAGCCCGAGGTCGGCGCAAGGAAACACCATATATTTT.

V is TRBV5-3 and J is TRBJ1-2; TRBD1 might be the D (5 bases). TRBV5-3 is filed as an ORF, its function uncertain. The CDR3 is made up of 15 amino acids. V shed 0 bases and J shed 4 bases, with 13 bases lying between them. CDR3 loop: CARSLGGRAGYGYTF. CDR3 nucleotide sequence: TGTGCCAGAAGCTTGGGTGGCAGGGCCGGCTATGGCTACACCTTC.

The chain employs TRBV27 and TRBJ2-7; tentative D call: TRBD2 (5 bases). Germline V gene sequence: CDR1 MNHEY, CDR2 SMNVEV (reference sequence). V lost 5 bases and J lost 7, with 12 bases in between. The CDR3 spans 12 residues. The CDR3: CASSPPSGEQYF. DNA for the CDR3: TGTGCCAGCAGTCCGCCGTCGGGGGAGCAGTACTTC.

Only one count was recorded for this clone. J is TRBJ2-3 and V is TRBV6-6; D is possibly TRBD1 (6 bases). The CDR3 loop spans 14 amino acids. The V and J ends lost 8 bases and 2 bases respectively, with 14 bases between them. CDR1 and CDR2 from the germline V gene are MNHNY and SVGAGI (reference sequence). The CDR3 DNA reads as TGTGCCAGCGGATCAGGGACACACACAGATACGCAGTATTTT. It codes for CASGSGTHTDTQYF.